A single sample gave rise to the 4 T cell receptor beta chains below, sequenced in a study of T cell repertoires in cytomegalovirus infection (dated by TCRdb to between 2017 and 2020). Antigens for these TCRs are unknown. Sequencing used an Illumina HiSeq 1500. The public reads were run again by TCRdb, first through fastp at Q25 and then through MiXCR, and only productive beta chains were kept. Each entry is one CDR3 protein sequence, shown with its most common DNA and genes. This sample has about 920,000 distinct CDR3 sequences in its table, and roughly a third of those were observed once. Roughly 13% of the sample rests with the top ten. The treatment or condition label of this sample denotes: in vitro stimulation with specific CMV peptide epitopes to enrich CMV-specific T cells. The sequencing used cultured CD8+ T cells from PBMCs, collected from culture after CMV antigen stimulation. These receptors all come from a human donor in good health (CMV status not recorded). Some clones in this sample may be carry-over from other donors' samples.

In its sample, this clonotype was seen a few times. The chain uses TRBV18 and TRBJ2-7; 7 bases agree with TRBD1. This CDR3 region has 14 residues. Germline V gene data show CDR1 as KGHSH and CDR2 as LQKENI. V shed 4 bases, J shed 3 bases, and the junction held 6 bases outside the gene matches. CDR3 sequence reads: CASSLRDSVYEQYF. CDR3 coding DNA: TGTGCCAGCTCACTCCGGGACAGTGTCTACGAGCAGTACTTC.

The V and J genes are TRBV28 and TRBJ2-5; weak D call: TRBD1 (6 bases). Germline CDR1 MDHEN, CDR2 SYDVKM. Trimming took off 6 bases at V and 2 bases at J, with 19 bases between the two ends. This CDR3 is 16 amino acids long. The CDR3 spells CASRRGIRGTQETQYF. As DNA, the CDR3 is TGTGCCAGCAGACGAGGGATCAGGGGTACACAAGAGACCCAGTACTTC.

This clonotype was recorded a few times. The V gene is TRBV27, the J gene TRBJ2-5; 10 bases fit TRBD2. In germline, CDR1 is MNHEY, CDR2 SMNVEV (reference sequence). V lost 5 bases to trimming and J lost 0 bases; unmatched junction nucleotides: 18. There are 20 residues in the CDR3. Written as DNA, the CDR3 is TGTGCCAGCAGTCCTCTCCGGGGCAGCGGGGGGGCCTGGGACCAAGAGACCCAGTACTTC. This encodes CASSPLRGSGGAWDQETQYF.

The chain carries TRBV4-3 and TRBJ2-5; D may be TRBD2 (6 bases). The germline V gene has CDR1 LGHNA and CDR2 YSLEER. This CDR3 has 15 residues. Trimming left V 0 bases short and J 3 bases short, with 11 bases between. The CDR3 is CASSQDGGWEETQYF. For the CDR3, the DNA is TGCGCCAGCAGCCAAGATGGGGGGTGGGAAGAGACCCAGTACTTC.